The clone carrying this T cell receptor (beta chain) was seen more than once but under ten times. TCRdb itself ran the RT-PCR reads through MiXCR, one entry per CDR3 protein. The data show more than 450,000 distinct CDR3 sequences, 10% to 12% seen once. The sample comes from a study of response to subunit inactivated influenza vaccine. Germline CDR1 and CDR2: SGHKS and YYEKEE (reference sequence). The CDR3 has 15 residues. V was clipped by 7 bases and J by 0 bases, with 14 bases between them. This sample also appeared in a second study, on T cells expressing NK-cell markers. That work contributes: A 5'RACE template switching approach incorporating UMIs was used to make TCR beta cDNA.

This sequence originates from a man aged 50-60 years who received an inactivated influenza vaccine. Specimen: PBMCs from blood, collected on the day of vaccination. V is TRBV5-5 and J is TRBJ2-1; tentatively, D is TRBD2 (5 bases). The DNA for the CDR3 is TGTGCCAGCCATCGTAGCGACGGCTCCTACAATGAGCAGTTCTTC. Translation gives CASHRSDGSYNEQFF.